One TCR beta chain is described in this entry. Its specificity is unknown. This sample is drawn from a study of response to subunit inactivated influenza vaccine. Whole-study findings and limits: Seasonal influenza vaccination, on each occasion, was suggested by the authors to recruit few new T cells.

From the RT-PCR reads, TCRdb called clonotypes with MiXCR, one entry per CDR3 protein. The sample consists of over 300,000 distinct CDR3 sequences, just over 20% of them appearing once. The length of the CDR3 is 18 residues. Germline-derived CDR1 and CDR2 are DFQATT and SNEGSKA (reference sequence). With 1 base removed from V and 4 bases from J, the gap between germline ends came to 23 bases. This chain joins TRBV20-1 and TRBJ1-5; maybe TRBD1 (5 bases). This receptor was obtained from a man aged 50-75 years who received an inactivated influenza vaccine. Source: PBMCs from blood, taken about 20 months after vaccination. CDR3 coding DNA: TGCAGTGCTAGAGCTCCGGGGGGAGGGATTTTAGGGAATCAGCCCCAGCATTTT. Encoded protein: CSARAPGGGILGNQPQHF.